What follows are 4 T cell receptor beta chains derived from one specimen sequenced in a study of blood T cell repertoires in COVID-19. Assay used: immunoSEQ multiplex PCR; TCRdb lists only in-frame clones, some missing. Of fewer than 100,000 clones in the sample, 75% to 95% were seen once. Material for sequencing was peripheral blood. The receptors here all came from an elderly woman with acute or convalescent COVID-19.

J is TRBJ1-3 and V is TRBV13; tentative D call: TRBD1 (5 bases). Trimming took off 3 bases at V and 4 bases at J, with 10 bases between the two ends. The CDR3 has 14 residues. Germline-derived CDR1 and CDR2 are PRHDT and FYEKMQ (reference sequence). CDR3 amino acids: CASSFGTEGNTIYF. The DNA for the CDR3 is TGTGCCAGCAGCTTCGGGACTGAGGGAAACACCATATATTTT.

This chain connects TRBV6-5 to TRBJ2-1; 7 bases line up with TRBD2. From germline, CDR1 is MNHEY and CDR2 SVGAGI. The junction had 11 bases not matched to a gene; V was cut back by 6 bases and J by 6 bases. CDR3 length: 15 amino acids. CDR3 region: CASRSAGVVGNEQFF. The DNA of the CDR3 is TGTGCCAGCAGGTCCGCGGGAGTAGTAGGCAATGAGCAGTTCTTC.

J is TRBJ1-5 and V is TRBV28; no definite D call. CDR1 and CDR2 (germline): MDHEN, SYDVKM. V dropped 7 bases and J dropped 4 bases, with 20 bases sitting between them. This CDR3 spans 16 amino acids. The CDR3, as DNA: TGTGCCAGCACTTACGGACTGCCTCAGTTGAATCAGCCCCAGCATTTT. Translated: CASTYGLPQLNQPQHF.

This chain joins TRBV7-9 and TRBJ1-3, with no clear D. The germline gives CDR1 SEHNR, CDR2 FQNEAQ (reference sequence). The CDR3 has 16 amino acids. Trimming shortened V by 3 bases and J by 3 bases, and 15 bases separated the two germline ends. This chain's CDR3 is CASSFAERNFGNTIYF. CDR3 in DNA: TGTGCCAGCAGCTTTGCGGAGCGTAACTTTGGAAACACCATATATTTT. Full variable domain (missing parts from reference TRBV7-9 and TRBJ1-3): DTGVSQNPRHKITKRGQNVTFRCDPISEHNRLYWYRQTLGQGPEFLTYFQNEAQLEKSRLLSDRFSAERPKGSFSTLEIQRTEQGDSAMYLCASSFAERNFGNTIYFGEGSWLTVV.